This TCR beta chain was profiled in a study of T cells of healthy individuals. There are 15 residues in the CDR3. V was shortened by 6 bases and J by 2 bases, with 14 bases between the two germline ends. From germline, CDR1 is MNHEY and CDR2 SMNVEV (reference sequence). TCRdb re-called the 5' RACE reads through MiXCR, storing one row per CDR3 protein. The sample shows approximately 100,000 distinct CDR3 sequences, 15% to 20% of them seen only once. J is TRBJ2-1 and V is TRBV27; D might be TRBD1 (6 bases). This TCR derives from a human donor in good health. CDR3 sequence: CASRPTQGPYNEQFF. The CDR3, as DNA: TGTGCCAGCAGGCCAACACAGGGCCCCTACAATGAGCAGTTCTTC.